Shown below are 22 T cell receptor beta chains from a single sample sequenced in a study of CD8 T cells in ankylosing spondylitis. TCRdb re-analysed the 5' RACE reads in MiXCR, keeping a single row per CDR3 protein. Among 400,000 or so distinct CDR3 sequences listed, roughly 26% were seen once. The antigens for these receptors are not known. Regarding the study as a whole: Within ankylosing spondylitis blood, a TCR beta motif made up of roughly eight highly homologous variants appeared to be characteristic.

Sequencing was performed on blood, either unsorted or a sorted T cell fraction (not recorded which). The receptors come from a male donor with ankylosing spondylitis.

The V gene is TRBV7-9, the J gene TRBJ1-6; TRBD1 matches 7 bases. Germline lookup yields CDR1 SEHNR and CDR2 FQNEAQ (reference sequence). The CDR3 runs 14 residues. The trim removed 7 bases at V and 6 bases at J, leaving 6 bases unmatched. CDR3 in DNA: TGTGCCAGCATCCGGACAGGCTCTAATTCACCCCTCCACTTT. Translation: CASIRTGSNSPLHF. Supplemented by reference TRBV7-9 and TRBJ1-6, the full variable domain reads DTGVSQNPRHKITKRGQNVTFRCDPISEHNRLYWYRQTLGQGPEFLTYFQNEAQLEKSRLLSDRFSAERPKGSFSTLEIQRTEQGDSAMYLCASIRTGSNSPLHFGNGTRLTVT.

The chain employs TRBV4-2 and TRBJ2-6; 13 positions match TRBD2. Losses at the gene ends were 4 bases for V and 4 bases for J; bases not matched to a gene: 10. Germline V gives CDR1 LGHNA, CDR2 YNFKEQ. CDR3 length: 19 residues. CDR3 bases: TGTGCCAGCAGCCTCCGACTAGCGGGAGGTGATACCGGGGCCAACGTCCTGACTTTC. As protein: CASSLRLAGGDTGANVLTF.

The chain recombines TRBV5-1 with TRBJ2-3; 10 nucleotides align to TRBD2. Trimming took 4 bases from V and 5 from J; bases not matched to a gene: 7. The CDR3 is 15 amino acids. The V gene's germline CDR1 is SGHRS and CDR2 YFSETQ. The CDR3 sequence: CASSPVAGGGDTQYF. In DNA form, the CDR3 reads TGCGCCAGCAGCCCCGTAGCGGGAGGTGGAGATACGCAGTATTTT.

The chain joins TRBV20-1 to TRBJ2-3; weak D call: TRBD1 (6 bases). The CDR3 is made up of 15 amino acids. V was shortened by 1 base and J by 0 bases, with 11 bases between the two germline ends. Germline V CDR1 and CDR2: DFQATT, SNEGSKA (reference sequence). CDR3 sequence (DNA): TGCAGTGCTAGAGGGGCAGGGGCTAGCACAGATACGCAGTATTTT. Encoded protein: CSARGAGASTDTQYF.

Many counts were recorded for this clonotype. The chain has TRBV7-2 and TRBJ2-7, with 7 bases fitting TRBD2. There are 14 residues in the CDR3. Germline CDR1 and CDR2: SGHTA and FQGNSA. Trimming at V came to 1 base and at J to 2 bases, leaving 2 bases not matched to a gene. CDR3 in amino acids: CASSLGAGAYEQYF. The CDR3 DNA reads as TGTGCCAGCAGCTTAGGGGCGGGAGCCTACGAGCAGTACTTC.

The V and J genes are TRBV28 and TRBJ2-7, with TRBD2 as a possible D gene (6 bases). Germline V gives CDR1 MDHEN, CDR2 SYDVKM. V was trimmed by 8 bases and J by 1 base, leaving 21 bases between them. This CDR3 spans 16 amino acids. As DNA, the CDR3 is TGTGCCAGCTCTACTTTGGGGGGAGTGGGATCCTACGAGCAGTACGTC. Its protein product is CASSTLGGVGSYEQYV.

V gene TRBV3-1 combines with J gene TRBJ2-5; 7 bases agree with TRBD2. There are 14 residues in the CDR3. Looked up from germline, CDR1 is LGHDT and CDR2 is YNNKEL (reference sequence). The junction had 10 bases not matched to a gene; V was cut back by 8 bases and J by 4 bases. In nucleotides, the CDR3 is TGTGCCAGCTACCTCTCGGGGGGTAGAGAGACCCAGTACTTC. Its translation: CASYLSGGRETQYF.

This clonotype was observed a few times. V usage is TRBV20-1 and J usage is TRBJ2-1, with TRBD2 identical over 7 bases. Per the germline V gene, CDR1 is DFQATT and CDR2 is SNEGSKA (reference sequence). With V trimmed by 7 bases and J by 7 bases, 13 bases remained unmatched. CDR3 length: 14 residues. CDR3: CSVPRVAGVNEQFF. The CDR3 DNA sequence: TGCAGTGTCCCCCGGGTTGCGGGAGTGAATGAGCAGTTCTTC.

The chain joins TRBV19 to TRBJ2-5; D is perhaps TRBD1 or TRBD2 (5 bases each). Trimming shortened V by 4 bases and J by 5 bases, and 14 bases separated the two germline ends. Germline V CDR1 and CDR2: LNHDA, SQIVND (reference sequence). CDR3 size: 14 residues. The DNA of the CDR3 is TGTGCCAGTAGTAAATGGGACCCCTGGGAGACCCAGTACTTC. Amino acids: CASSKWDPWETQYF. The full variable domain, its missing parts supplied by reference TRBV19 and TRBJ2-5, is DGGITQSPKYLFRKEGQNVTLSCEQNLNHDAMYWYRQDPGQGLRLIYYSQIVNDFQKGDIAEGYSVSREKKESFPLTVTSAQKNPTAFYLCASSKWDPWETQYFGPGTRLLVL.

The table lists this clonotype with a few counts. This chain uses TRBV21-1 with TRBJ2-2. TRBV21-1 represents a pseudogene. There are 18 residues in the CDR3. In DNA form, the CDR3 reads TGTGCCAGCAGCAAAACCTTTTTACCCAGAAAGAACACCGGGGAGCTGTTTTTT. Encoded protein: CASSKTFLPRKNTGELFF.

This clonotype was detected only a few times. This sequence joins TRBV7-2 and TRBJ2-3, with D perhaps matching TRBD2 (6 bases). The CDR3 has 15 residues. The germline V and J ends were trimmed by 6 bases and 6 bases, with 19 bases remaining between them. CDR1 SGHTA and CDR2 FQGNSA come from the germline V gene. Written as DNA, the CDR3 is TGTGCCAGCAGTTTTGATGGAGGGCCGATGGATACGCAGTATTTT. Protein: CASSFDGGPMDTQYF.

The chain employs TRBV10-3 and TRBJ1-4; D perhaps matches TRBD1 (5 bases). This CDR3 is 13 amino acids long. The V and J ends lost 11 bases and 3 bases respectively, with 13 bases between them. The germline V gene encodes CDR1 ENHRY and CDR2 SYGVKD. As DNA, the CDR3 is TGTGCCGTAGCCCAGGGCTCTAATGAAAAACTGTTTTTT. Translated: CAVAQGSNEKLFF.

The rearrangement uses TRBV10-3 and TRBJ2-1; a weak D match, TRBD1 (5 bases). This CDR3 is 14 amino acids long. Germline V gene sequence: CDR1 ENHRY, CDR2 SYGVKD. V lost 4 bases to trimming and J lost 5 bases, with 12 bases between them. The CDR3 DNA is TGTGCCATCAGTGTTGGGCAGGGTGACAATGAGCAGTTCTTC. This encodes CAISVGQGDNEQFF.

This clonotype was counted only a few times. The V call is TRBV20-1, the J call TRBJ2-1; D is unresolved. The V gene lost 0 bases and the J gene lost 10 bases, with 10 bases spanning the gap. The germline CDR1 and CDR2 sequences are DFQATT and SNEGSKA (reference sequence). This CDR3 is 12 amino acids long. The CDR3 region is CSARDQVLEQFF. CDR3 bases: TGCAGTGCTAGAGATCAGGTTCTCGAGCAGTTCTTC.

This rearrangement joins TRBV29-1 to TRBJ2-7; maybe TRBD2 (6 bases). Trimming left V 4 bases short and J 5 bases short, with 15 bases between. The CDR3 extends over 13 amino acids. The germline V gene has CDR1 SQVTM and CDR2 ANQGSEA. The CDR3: CSVGGGLRNEQYF. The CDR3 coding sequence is TGCAGCGTTGGGGGAGGACTGCGGAACGAGCAGTACTTC.

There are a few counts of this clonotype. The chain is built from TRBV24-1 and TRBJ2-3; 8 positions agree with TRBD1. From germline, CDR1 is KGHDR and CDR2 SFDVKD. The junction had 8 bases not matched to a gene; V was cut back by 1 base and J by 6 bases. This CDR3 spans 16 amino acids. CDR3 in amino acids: CATSDLPRTGPDTQYF. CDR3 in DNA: TGTGCCACCAGTGATTTACCAAGGACAGGGCCTGATACGCAGTATTTT.

The CDR3 DNA follows: TGCAGTGCTAGCACTAGTAATGAGCAGTACGTC. It yields the protein CSASTSNEQYV. This chain uses TRBV20-1 with TRBJ2-7; weak D call: TRBD2 (5 bases). This CDR3 region has 11 residues. Germline assignment: CDR1 DFQATT and CDR2 SNEGSKA (reference sequence). Trimming took off 3 bases at V and 7 bases at J, with 10 bases between the two ends.

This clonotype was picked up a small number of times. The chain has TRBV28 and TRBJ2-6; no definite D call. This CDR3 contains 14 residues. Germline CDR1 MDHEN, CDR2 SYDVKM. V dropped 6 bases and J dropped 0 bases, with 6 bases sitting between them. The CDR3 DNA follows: TGTGCCAGCAGGCTGAGCTCTGGGGCCAACGTCCTGACTTTC. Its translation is CASRLSSGANVLTF.

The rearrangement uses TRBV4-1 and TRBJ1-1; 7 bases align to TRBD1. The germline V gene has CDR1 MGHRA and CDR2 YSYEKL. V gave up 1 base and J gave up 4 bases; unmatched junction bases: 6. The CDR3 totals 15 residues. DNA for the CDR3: TGCGCCAGCAGCCAAGCGAGGGGGCCGGGCACTGAAGCTTTCTTT. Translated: CASSQARGPGTEAFF.

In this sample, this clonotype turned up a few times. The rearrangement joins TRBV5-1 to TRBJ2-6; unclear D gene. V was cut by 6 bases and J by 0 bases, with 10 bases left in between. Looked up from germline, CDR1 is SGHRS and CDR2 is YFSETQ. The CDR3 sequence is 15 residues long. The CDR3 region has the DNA TGCGCCAGCACCCCCCGAGGCTCTGGGGCCAACGTCCTGACTTTC. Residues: CASTPRGSGANVLTF.

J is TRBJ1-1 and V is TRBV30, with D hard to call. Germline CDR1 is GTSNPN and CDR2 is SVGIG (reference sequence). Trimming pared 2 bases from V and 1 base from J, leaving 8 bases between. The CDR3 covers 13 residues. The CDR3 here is CAWSYGRNTEAFF. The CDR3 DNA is TGTGCCTGGAGTTACGGGAGGAACACTGAAGCTTTCTTT.

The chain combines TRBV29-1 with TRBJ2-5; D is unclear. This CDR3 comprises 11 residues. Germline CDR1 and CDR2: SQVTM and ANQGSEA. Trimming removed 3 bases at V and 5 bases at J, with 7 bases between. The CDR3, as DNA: TGCAGCGTTGATGTGGGGGAGACCCAGTACTTC. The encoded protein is CSVDVGETQYF.